The 22 T cell receptor beta chains listed next were all sequenced from one sample in a study of blood T cells in healthy people across ages. A sample-barcoded 5' primer and a J-beta primer mix were used in a second PCR of roughly 7 to 12 cycles. TCRdb called the 5' RACE reads again in MiXCR, with one record for every CDR3 protein. The data show 1.5 million to 1.9 million distinct CDR3 sequences, with about 45% seen just once and around 4% held by the top ten. The material sequenced was blood. The receptors shown here come from a young woman in good health.

This clonotype was observed a handful of times. The gene calls are TRBV20-1 and TRBJ2-7; 7 positions match TRBD1. With the DNA end fitting TRBJ2-5 better, the J assignment may be wrong. The CDR3 has 15 amino acids. Germline V CDR1 and CDR2: DFQATT, SNEGSKA (reference sequence). The CDR3 loop is CSARDVTGSVETQYF. As DNA, the CDR3 is TGCAGTGCTAGAGACGTGACAGGGTCGGTCGAGACCCAGTACTTC.

The gene calls are TRBV5-1 and TRBJ1-6; 9 bases fit TRBD1. CDR1 is SGHRS and CDR2 is YFSETQ in the germline V gene. The CDR3 sequence is 16 residues long. J was trimmed by 6 bases and V by 0 bases; bases with no gene match: 4. The CDR3 is CASSLARTGVNSPLHF. DNA for the CDR3: TGCGCCAGCAGCTTGGCCAGGACAGGGGTTAATTCACCCCTCCACTTT.

This clonotype turned up a few times. The chain is built from TRBV27 and TRBJ2-7; D uncertain. Germline CDR1 and CDR2: MNHEY and SMNVEV (reference sequence). The CDR3 has 15 residues. The V end was cut by 4 bases, the J end by 4 bases, with 17 bases between. The CDR3 DNA is TGTGCCAGCAGTTCACTAACTATGAAACCTTACGAGCAGTACTTC. Its protein is CASSSLTMKPYEQYF.

This clonotype was seen once. Compared with germline, one end of the junction differs, possibly owing to a read error. The chain combines TRBV5-8 with TRBJ2-4, with 7 positions matching TRBD1. The DNA end favors TRBJ2-7, so the J call may be wrong. The CDR3 consists of 13 residues. The germline V gene encodes CDR1 SGHTS and CDR2 YDEGEE. The CDR3 region has the DNA TGTGCCAGCTGCTTACAGGGGATCTACGAGCAGTACTTC. Protein: CASCLQGIYEQYF.

This clonotype was recorded many times. The chain is built from TRBV29-1 and TRBJ1-5, with 7 bases matching TRBD1. CDR1 SQVTM and CDR2 ANQGSEA come from the germline V gene. Trimming removed 7 bases from V and 3 bases from J; junction bases left unmatched: 6. This CDR3 contains 13 residues. DNA for the CDR3: TGCAGCGCCCGGGACAGCCACAATCAGCCCCAGCATTTT. Protein sequence: CSARDSHNQPQHF. The whole variable domain, filled in from reference TRBV29-1 and TRBJ1-5, reads SAVISQKPSRDICQRGTSLTIQCQVDSQVTMMFWYRQQPGQSLTLIATANQGSEATYESGFVIDKFPISRPNLTFSTLTVSNMSPEDSSIYLCSARDSHNQPQHFGDGTRLSIL.

The chain couples TRBV7-2 to TRBJ1-4, with TRBD1 matching over 7 bases. CDR1 is SGHTA and CDR2 is FQGNSA in the germline V gene. V dropped 2 bases and J dropped 8; count of bases not matched to a gene: 5. The CDR3 has 14 residues. CDR3 coding DNA: TGTGCCAGCAGCTTATTACAGGGGCGGGAAAAACTGTTTTTT. Amino acids: CASSLLQGREKLFF.

The V call is TRBV7-3, the J call TRBJ2-1; 10 bases line up with TRBD2. CDR3 length equals 15 residues. V shed 2 bases and J 8 bases; nucleotides not matched to a gene: 6. Germline CDR1 is SGHTA and CDR2 is FQGTGA. In DNA, the CDR3 is TGTGCCAGCAGCTTACTAGCGGGGGCTGGGGATGAGCAGTTCTTC. This gives the protein CASSLLAGAGDEQFF.

The chain combines TRBV5-6 with TRBJ1-6; D not certain. This CDR3 spans 14 amino acids. The V gene's germline CDR1 is SGHDT and CDR2 YYEEEE. V was cut by 1 base and J by 8 bases, with 10 bases left in between. The DNA for the CDR3 is TGTGCCAGCAGCTTGCTAGGAGGAGATTCACCCCTCCACTTT. As protein: CASSLLGGDSPLHF.

V gene TRBV29-1 combines with J gene TRBJ1-2; a possible D gene is TRBD1 (6 bases). The CDR3 has 13 amino acids. The V end lost 6 bases, the J end lost 3 bases, and 14 bases lay between the germline ends. Germline V gives CDR1 SQVTM, CDR2 ANQGSEA. The CDR3 DNA sequence: TGCAGCGTCGGGGGGCAGGGCTACTATGGCTACACCTTC. Translating gives CSVGGQGYYGYTF.

This clonotype was detected ten times or more. The V gene is TRBV29-1, the J gene TRBJ2-3; D not resolved. The CDR3 sequence is 13 residues long. Trimming left V 5 bases short and J 1 base short, with 10 bases between. The germline CDR1 and CDR2 sequences are SQVTM and ANQGSEA. The CDR3 nucleotides read TGCAGCGTTCGGAACAGACGCACAGATACGCAGTATTTT. Translating gives CSVRNRRTDTQYF.

This clonotype showed up just a few times. The V call is TRBV11-2, the J call TRBJ2-3; D gene ambiguous. CDR1 and CDR2 from the germline V gene are SGHAT and FQNNGV. Trimming took off 1 base at V and 6 bases at J, with 8 bases between the two ends. This CDR3 has 13 amino acids. Here the CDR3 reads CASSLASVDTQYF. CDR3 bases: TGTGCCAGCAGCTTAGCGTCGGTGGATACGCAGTATTTT.

This clonotype came up many times. The chain carries TRBV29-1 and TRBJ2-3; D is uncertain. Germline V CDR1 and CDR2: SQVTM, ANQGSEA. Trimming pared 3 bases from V and 1 base from J, leaving 5 bases between. The CDR3 has 12 amino acids. The DNA for the CDR3 is TGCAGCGTTGATTCAGGCACAGATACGCAGTATTTT. It specifies CSVDSGTDTQYF.

The V and J genes are TRBV2 and TRBJ1-1; D remains unclear. CDR3 length equals 12 residues. Deletions cut 7 bases from V and 1 base from J, with 7 bases between. Per germline, CDR1 SNHLY and CDR2 FYNNEI. CDR3: CASKVPNTEAFF. The CDR3 DNA reads as TGTGCCAGCAAGGTCCCGAACACTGAAGCTTTCTTT.

The rearrangement uses TRBV7-2 and TRBJ1-3; 7 nucleotides align to TRBD1. Germline V gene sequence: CDR1 SGHTA, CDR2 FQGNSA. With V trimmed by 5 bases and J by 5 bases, 6 bases remained unmatched. The CDR3 is 14 amino acids. The CDR3 sequence: CASSQMDRRNTIYF. CDR3 DNA sequence: TGTGCCAGCAGCCAAATGGACAGGCGAAACACCATATATTTT. The full variable domain, completed using reference TRBV7-2 and TRBJ1-3, is GAGVSQSPSNKVTEKGKDVELRCDPISGHTALYWYRQSLGQGLEFLIYFQGNSAPDKSGLPSDRFSAERTGGSVSTLTIQRTQQEDSAVYLCASSQMDRRNTIYFGEGSWLTVV.

The chain couples TRBV7-9 to TRBJ1-1, with D hard to call. The CDR3 is 15 amino acids. Germline loops: CDR1 SEHNR, CDR2 FQNEAQ (reference sequence). Trimming removed 5 bases at V and 5 bases at J, with 18 bases between. The CDR3 loop is CASSPSTGYMTEAFF. DNA of the CDR3: TGTGCCAGCAGCCCTTCGACCGGGTACATGACTGAAGCTTTCTTT.

The chain uses TRBV3-1 and TRBJ2-1; unclear D gene. The tail of the sequence fits TRBJ2-7 better, so the J call may be wrong. The CDR3 extends over 17 amino acids. CDR1 and CDR2 from the germline V gene are LGHDT and YNNKEL (reference sequence). The CDR3: CASSQPRWKSSYNEQYF. The CDR3 nucleotides read TGTGCCAGCAGCCAACCGAGGTGGAAGAGCTCCTACAATGAGCAGTACTTC.

J is TRBJ2-5 and V is TRBV30; D unresolved. CDR3 length equals 14 residues. With 3 bases removed from V and 2 bases from J, the gap between germline ends came to 13 bases. The germline CDR1 and CDR2 sequences are GTSNPN and SVGIG (reference sequence). The CDR3 is CAWSLQTLQETQYF. Here the CDR3 DNA reads TGTGCCTGGAGCCTTCAGACTCTTCAAGAGACCCAGTACTTC.

The rearrangement uses TRBV7-2 and TRBJ1-1; perhaps TRBD1 as D (6 bases). Germline V lookup: CDR1 SGHTA, CDR2 FQGNSA. Trimming pared 4 bases from V and 1 base from J, leaving 13 bases between. The CDR3 covers 15 residues. CDR3 residues: CASSYDDRWNTEAFF. The CDR3 nucleotides read TGTGCCAGCAGCTACGACGACAGGTGGAACACTGAAGCTTTCTTT.

The chain is built from TRBV6-2 or TRBV6-3 and TRBJ2-6; a weak D match, TRBD1 (6 bases). The germline V and J ends were trimmed by 5 bases and 0 bases, with 17 bases remaining between them. This CDR3 region has 18 residues. Per the germline V gene, CDR1 is MNHEY and CDR2 is SVGEGT. CDR3 sequence (DNA): TGTGCCAGCAGTCCCTCCCCCGGGACAAACTCTGGGGCCAACGTCCTGACTTTC. Its protein is CASSPSPGTNSGANVLTF.

The chain couples TRBV11-2 to TRBJ2-1; 12 bases are a match to TRBD2. Germline V CDR1 and CDR2: SGHAT, FQNNGV. This CDR3 has 16 residues. V lost 2 bases and J lost 9; bases outside the gene matches: 8. CDR3 nucleotides: TGTGCCAGCAGCTTAAGCCTAGCGGGGGGGCCGGGTGAGCAGTTCTTC. It yields the protein CASSLSLAGGPGEQFF.

This chain connects TRBV20-1 to TRBJ2-7, with unresolved D. The V end was cut by 6 bases, the J end by 1 base, with 13 bases between. Germline V gene lookup returns CDR1 DFQATT and CDR2 SNEGSKA (reference sequence). This CDR3 is 13 amino acids long. The CDR3 DNA reads TGCAGTGCCCCACCCGGGTGGTCCTACGAGCAGTACTTC. This sequence encodes CSAPPGWSYEQYF.

This clonotype was seen ten or more times. The rearrangement links TRBV14 to TRBJ2-1; D unclear. Trimming removed 4 bases at V and 7 bases at J, with 5 bases between. From germline, CDR1 is SGHDN and CDR2 FVKESK. The CDR3 sequence is 11 residues long. The CDR3, as DNA: TGTGCCAGCAGCCCCTCAAATGAGCAGTTCTTC. This codes for CASSPSNEQFF.